The 2 T cell receptor beta chains given below trace back to one sample, sequenced in a study of T cells after yellow fever vaccination. TCRdb independently ran MiXCR on the 5' RACE reads; one entry per CDR3 protein. The sample holds 450,000 to 650,000 distinct CDR3 sequences, roughly 13% seen once. The sample was PBMCs, taken on the day of the yellow fever booster vaccination. The origin of the receptors is a man younger than 40 who received the YFV17D yellow fever vaccine.

A few counts support this clonotype. V gene TRBV6-1 combines with J gene TRBJ1-2; D is unresolved. The CDR3 has 13 amino acids. From germline, CDR1 is MNHNS and CDR2 SASEGT. V was trimmed by 6 bases and J by 5 bases, leaving 13 bases between them. CDR3 residues: CASSPQTGYGYTF. CDR3 nucleotides: TGTGCCAGCAGCCCCCAAACGGGATATGGCTACACCTTC.

This chain joins TRBV20-1 and TRBJ2-2, with D possibly TRBD2 on 6 matching bases. The V gene's germline CDR1 is DFQATT and CDR2 SNEGSKA (reference sequence). The V and J ends lost 6 bases and 0 bases respectively, with 8 bases between them. CDR3 length: 13 residues. DNA of the CDR3: TGCAGTGCCAGACTAGCGAACACCGGGGAGCTGTTTTTT. This translates into CSARLANTGELFF.